The 27 T cell receptor beta chains given below trace back to one sample, sequenced in a study of beta chain features in type 1 diabetes. The study reverse transcribed the entire isolated RNA, so it sequenced expressed TCRB transcripts. Sequencing was performed with immunoSEQ multiplex PCR; in TCRdb, only in-frame clones are kept and a portion is missing. Found here are 360,000 or so clones, roughly a fifth of them singletons; the top ten hold 0.044%. The sequenced sample was naive CD4+ T cells from blood. Receptor source: a woman under 30 in good health.

The chain is built from TRBV5-1 and TRBJ2-1; 8 bases match TRBD2. With V trimmed by 1 base and J by 5 bases, 14 bases remained unmatched. The CDR3 totals 18 residues. Germline-derived CDR1 and CDR2 are SGHRS and YFSETQ. The CDR3 bases are TGCGCCAGCAGCTTGAATCCCGTCGTAGCGGGAATCAACAATGAGCAGTTCTTC. This encodes CASSLNPVVAGINNEQFF.

CDR3 bases: TGCAGCTTTTCCACAGGGGGCAGTGCGGGAGCCTACGAGCAGTACTTC. Amino acids: CSFSTGGSAGAYEQYF. The V gene is TRBV29-1, the J gene TRBJ2-7; TRBD1 matches at 9 bases. Germline loops: CDR1 SQVTM, CDR2 ANQGSEA. Trimming at V came to 8 bases and at J to 2 bases, leaving 16 bases not matched to a gene. The CDR3 has 16 residues.

This clone has a handful of counts. The sample carries other DNA sequences with the same CDR3. This sequence joins TRBV18 and TRBJ2-7; 8 nucleotides align to TRBD2. With 0 bases clipped from V and 2 bases from J, the junction kept 0 bases outside the gene matches. The CDR3 totals 14 residues. Per germline, CDR1 KGHSH and CDR2 LQKENI. The CDR3 DNA reads as TGTGCCAGCTCACCACCTAGCGGGACCTACGAGCAGTACTTC. Protein: CASSPPSGTYEQYF.

The chain links TRBV5-1 to TRBJ2-7; no firm D call. Germline assignment: CDR1 SGHRS and CDR2 YFSETQ. The V end lost 2 bases, the J end lost 7 bases, and 10 bases lay between the germline ends. The CDR3 consists of 12 residues. This chain's CDR3 is CASSFNPGEQYF. The CDR3, as DNA: TGCGCCAGCAGCTTCAATCCGGGTGAGCAGTACTTC. The variable domain in full, with the rest retrieved from reference TRBV5-1 and TRBJ2-7, is KAGVTQTPRYLIKTRGQQVTLSCSPISGHRSVSWYQQTPGQGLQFLFEYFSETQRNKGNFPGRFSGRQFSNSRSEMNVSTLELGDSALYLCASSFNPGEQYFGPGTRLTVT.

This clone was detected a few times. The chain couples TRBV7-2 to TRBJ1-1; maybe TRBD1 (6 bases). The CDR3 contains 14 residues. Germline values: CDR1 SGHTA, CDR2 FQGNSA. The V end lost 1 base, the J end lost 8 bases, and 14 bases lay between the germline ends. The CDR3 protein is CASSLGPGEGEAFF. The CDR3 DNA is TGTGCCAGCAGCTTAGGTCCAGGGGAGGGCGAAGCTTTCTTT. The full variable domain, with the rest looked up from reference TRBV7-2 and TRBJ1-1, is GAGVSQSPSNKVTEKGKDVELRCDPISGHTALYWYRQSLGQGLEFLIYFQGNSAPDKSGLPSDRFSAERTGGSVSTLTIQRTQQEDSAVYLCASSLGPGEGEAFFGQGTRLTVV.

A few counts support this clone. The chain has TRBV6-6 and TRBJ2-1; 7 nucleotides line up with TRBD2. The CDR3 totals 15 residues. J gave up 7 bases and V 4 bases, and 10 bases lay outside the gene matches. Germline V gene lookup returns CDR1 MNHNY and CDR2 SVGAGI (reference sequence). The CDR3 region is CASSSGGRGKNEQFF. DNA for the CDR3: TGTGCCAGCAGTTCCGGGGGGAGAGGGAAAAATGAGCAGTTCTTC.

This clone was seen a few times. The V and J genes are TRBV5-1 and TRBJ2-1, with 9 bases aligning to TRBD2. J lost 0 bases, V lost 9 bases, and 7 bases had no gene match. This CDR3 is built from 15 residues. Germline V CDR1 and CDR2: SGHRS, YFSETQ. DNA for the CDR3: TGCGCCACCCATAGCGGGGGAGGCTCCTACAATGAGCAGTTCTTC. This encodes CATHSGGGSYNEQFF.

The V gene is TRBV10-3, the J gene TRBJ1-1; 7 positions match TRBD1. Germline loops: CDR1 ENHRY, CDR2 SYGVKD. V lost 5 bases and J lost 1; bases outside the gene matches: 4. This CDR3 region has 14 residues. CDR3 residues: CAISNQGGNTEAFF. The CDR3 nucleotides are TGTGCCATCAGTAATCAGGGGGGGAACACTGAAGCTTTCTTT.

The genes are TRBV5-1 and TRBJ1-3; TRBD1 matches at 7 bases. The junction had 3 bases not matched to a gene; V was cut back by 0 bases and J by 0 bases. From germline, CDR1 is SGHRS and CDR2 YFSETQ. This CDR3 has 16 amino acids. CDR3 bases: TGCGCCAGCAGCTTGGCCGGGACAGACTCTGGAAACACCATATATTTT. It yields the protein CASSLAGTDSGNTIYF.

The rearrangement uses TRBV5-1 and TRBJ2-3, with a weak D call TRBD2 (5 bases). The germline V and J ends were trimmed by 3 bases and 6 bases, with 8 bases remaining between them. CDR3 length equals 12 residues. Germline loops: CDR1 SGHRS, CDR2 YFSETQ. The DNA of the CDR3 is TGCGCCAGCAGCTCTTGGGAGGATACGCAGTATTTT. Protein sequence: CASSSWEDTQYF.

The chain employs TRBV4-3 and TRBJ1-1; D remains ambiguous. The CDR3 has 15 residues. Germline CDR1 is LGHNA and CDR2 is YSLEER. V lost 1 base, J lost 0 bases, and 9 bases lay in between. The CDR3 DNA reads as TGCGCCAGCAGCCAAGGGGGAGGAGTGAACACTGAAGCTTTCTTT. This encodes CASSQGGGVNTEAFF.

J is TRBJ2-2 and V is TRBV10-3, with 9 bases lining up with TRBD2. The CDR3 totals 15 residues. V shed 6 bases, J shed 1 base, and the junction held 3 bases outside the gene matches. Germline CDR1 and CDR2: ENHRY and SYGVKD. CDR3 residues: CAISATSGNTGELFF. The CDR3 DNA follows: TGTGCCATCAGCGCGACTAGCGGGAACACCGGGGAGCTGTTTTTT.

As for this clone: Other DNA sequences within the sample encode an identical CDR3. This rearrangement joins TRBV20-1 to TRBJ1-4; unclear D gene. V was cut by 0 bases and J by 8 bases, with 4 bases left in between. The germline V gene has CDR1 DFQATT and CDR2 SNEGSKA (reference sequence). This CDR3 has 11 residues. The CDR3 DNA reads as TGCAGTGCTAGAGATAGAGAAAAACTGTTTTTT. This codes for CSARDREKLFF.

This clone appeared a few times. The CDR3 nucleotides are TGTGCCAGCTCAGAGGGGCCCGCGGGAAATGAGCAGTTCTTC. As protein: CASSEGPAGNEQFF. V gene TRBV18 combines with J gene TRBJ2-1, with D possibly matching TRBD2 (6 bases). Germline V gene data show CDR1 as KGHSH and CDR2 as LQKENI. The CDR3 sequence is 14 residues long. Trimming pared 5 bases from V and 7 bases from J, leaving 15 bases between. Based on the CDR3 plus reference TRBV18 and TRBJ2-1, the full variable domain is NAGVMQNPRHLVRRRGQEARLRCSPMKGHSHVYWYRQLPEEGLKFMVYLQKENIIDESGMPKERFSAEFPKEGPSILRIQQVVRGDSAAYFCASSEGPAGNEQFFGPGTRLTVL.

The chain links TRBV27 to TRBJ1-1; 7 positions agree with TRBD1. The CDR3 extends over 13 amino acids. Per the germline V gene, CDR1 is MNHEY and CDR2 is SMNVEV (reference sequence). V dropped 8 bases and J dropped 1; count of bases not matched to a gene: 4. The CDR3 here is CASADRRNTEAFF. CDR3 bases: TGTGCCAGCGCGGACAGGAGGAACACTGAAGCTTTCTTT.

The chain joins TRBV9 to TRBJ2-7; 8 positions match TRBD2. The CDR3 spans 14 residues. The germline V gene encodes CDR1 SGDLS and CDR2 YYNGEE. After removal of 3 bases from V and 5 bases from J, the junction contained 7 bases not matched to a gene. The CDR3 sequence is CASSESGSSDEQYF. The CDR3 nucleotides read TGTGCCAGCAGCGAGAGCGGGAGCAGCGACGAGCAGTACTTC.

There are a few counts of this clone. The J gene is TRBJ2-2, the V gene TRBV7-2; possibly TRBD1 for D (5 bases). CDR3 length: 15 residues. V was shortened by 4 bases and J by 1 base, with 10 bases between the two germline ends. In germline, CDR1 is SGHTA, CDR2 FQGNSA. CDR3: CASSSFDRNTGELFF. In DNA form, the CDR3 reads TGTGCCAGCAGCTCCTTCGACAGGAACACCGGGGAGCTGTTTTTT.

Only a few counts were recorded for this clone. V gene TRBV6-5 combines with J gene TRBJ1-2; D remains ambiguous. Trimming pared 2 bases from V and 4 bases from J, leaving 14 bases between. CDR1 and CDR2 (germline): MNHEY, SVGAGI. The CDR3 totals 15 residues. The CDR3 spells CASSYALRGIYGYTF. DNA for the CDR3: TGTGCCAGCAGTTACGCCCTCCGCGGGATCTATGGCTACACCTTC.

This clone has only a few counts. The genes are TRBV29-1 and TRBJ2-2; TRBD1 aligns across 7 bases. The J segment lost 3 bases and the V segment lost 3 bases, leaving 4 bases of the junction unmatched. The CDR3 is 14 amino acids. Germline assignment: CDR1 SQVTM and CDR2 ANQGSEA. The CDR3 nucleotides read TGCAGCGTTGAGCGGACAGGTCACACCGGGGAGCTGTTTTTT. Translating it yields CSVERTGHTGELFF.

The table lists this clone with a few counts. The chain couples TRBV6-1 to TRBJ2-5; no firm D call. This CDR3 has 12 residues. The V end was cut by 8 bases, the J end by 5 bases, with 12 bases between. CDR1 and CDR2 from the germline V gene are MNHNS and SASEGT. CDR3 amino acids: CASAIFTETQYF. The CDR3 region has the DNA TGTGCCAGCGCTATTTTCACGGAGACCCAGTACTTC.

The V and J genes are TRBV18 and TRBJ1-2; TRBD1 might be the D (5 bases). The CDR3 is made up of 15 amino acids. V was cut by 0 bases and J by 5 bases, with 13 bases left in between. Germline values: CDR1 KGHSH, CDR2 LQKENI. CDR3 in DNA: TGTGCCAGCTCACCACCGACAGCTGGATTTTATGGCTACACCTTC. It yields the protein CASSPPTAGFYGYTF.

The V call is TRBV5-6, the J call TRBJ2-1; the D gene is possibly TRBD1 (6 bases). The CDR3 runs to 13 residues. V was clipped by 4 bases and J by 8 bases, with 13 bases between them. Germline CDR1 and CDR2: SGHDT and YYEEEE. CDR3 bases: TGTGCCAGCAGCAAACAGGGTGATCATGAGCAGTTCTTC. It specifies CASSKQGDHEQFF.

This clone has more than one count but fewer than ten. The chain combines TRBV5-1 with TRBJ2-2, with a possible D match to TRBD2 (5 bases). Trimming stripped 3 bases from V and 3 bases from J, with 6 bases between. The CDR3 has 13 amino acids. Germline CDR1 reads SGHRS; CDR2 reads YFSETQ. CDR3 amino acids: CASSSADTGELFF. The CDR3, as DNA: TGCGCCAGCAGCTCAGCGGACACCGGGGAGCTGTTTTTT.

The CDR3 DNA follows: TGTGCCAGCAGTGACGGGGTGGGGTTCACAGGGGAGACCCAGTACTTC. Translation: CASSDGVGFTGETQYF. This chain links TRBV6-4 with TRBJ2-5; TRBD1 might be the D (6 bases). V dropped 2 bases and J dropped 5 bases, with 18 bases sitting between them. The CDR3 covers 16 residues. Germline V CDR1 and CDR2: MRHNA, SNTAGT.

This clone was recorded a few times. This chain connects TRBV30 to TRBJ2-6; D may be TRBD1 (5 bases). The CDR3 length is 14 residues. CDR1 is GTSNPN, CDR2 SVGIG, per germline (reference sequence). The V end was cut by 1 base, the J end by 2 bases, with 6 bases between. The CDR3 is CAWSAGTGANVLTF. In DNA form, the CDR3 reads TGTGCCTGGAGTGCAGGGACTGGGGCCAACGTCCTGACTTTC.

This clone was seen more than once but under ten times. The chain uses TRBV19 and TRBJ2-2; D perhaps matches TRBD2 (5 bases). Trimming pared 0 bases from V and 4 bases from J, leaving 9 bases between. Germline CDR1 is LNHDA and CDR2 is SQIVND (reference sequence). The CDR3 is 15 amino acids. In DNA, the CDR3 is TGTGCCAGTAGTATAGATCGAGGAGGCACCGGGGAGCTGTTTTTT. It codes for CASSIDRGGTGELFF.

This clone was recorded a few times. The chain has TRBV27 and TRBJ1-1; TRBD1 agrees at 7 bases. Germline V gene lookup returns CDR1 MNHEY and CDR2 SMNVEV (reference sequence). V shed 5 bases, J shed 6 bases, and the junction held 3 bases outside the gene matches. This CDR3 has 12 residues. CDR3 in DNA: TGTGCCAGCAGTAGACAGGGCGCTGAAGCTTTCTTT. Amino acid sequence: CASSRQGAEAFF.